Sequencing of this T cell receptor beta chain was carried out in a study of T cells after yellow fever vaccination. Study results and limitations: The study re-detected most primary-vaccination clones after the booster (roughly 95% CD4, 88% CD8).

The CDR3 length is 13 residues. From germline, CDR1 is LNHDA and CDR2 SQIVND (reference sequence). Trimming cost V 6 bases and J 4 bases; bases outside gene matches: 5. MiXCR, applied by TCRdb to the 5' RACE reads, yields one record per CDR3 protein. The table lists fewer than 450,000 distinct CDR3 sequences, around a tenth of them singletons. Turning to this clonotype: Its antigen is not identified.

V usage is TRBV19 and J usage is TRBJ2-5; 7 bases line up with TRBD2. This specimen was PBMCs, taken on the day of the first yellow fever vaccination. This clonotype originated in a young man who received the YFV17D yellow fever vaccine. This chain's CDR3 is CASRSRGGETQYF. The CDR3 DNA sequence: TGTGCCAGTAGATCACGCGGGGGAGAGACCCAGTACTTC.